This T cell receptor beta chain is drawn from a study of blood T cell repertoires in COVID-19 (dated by TCRdb to 2018 to 2020). Regarding the research as a whole: The collaborator samples originated in the United States, Italy and Spain and spanned the acute and convalescent phases of COVID-19. Samples came from the ongoing ImmuneRACE study (first 160 participants) plus 1,254 subjects from 6 global collaborators. The material from the prospective study consisted of cDNA or gDNA derived from T cells, B-cell-depleted T cells, or PBMCs. A freely available public database, intended as a resource for researchers studying the immune response to SARS-CoV-2, is where the repertoires were released. The sample metadata nearly always contained a de-identified subject ID, COVID-19 status, age in years and sex. Where available, HLA class I and class II types were obtained from metadata supplied by the sample provider rather than from assay-based typing. The dataset comprised deeply sampled blood TCRbeta repertoires from subjects exposed to, actively infected with, or recovered from COVID-19. Study-level results and caveats: Clinical and demographic metadata were provided uncurated, with the amount varying by source and participant.

A note on this clone: What antigen it recognizes has not been identified. No base quality information exists; no much larger clone differs at one position.

The immunoSEQ Assay, a bias-controlled multiplex PCR, was used to amplify TCRbeta CDR3 regions from genomic DNA. The study's own analysis went as follows. Within the assay, amplification of reference gene primers was used to estimate how many nucleated cells each sample contained. To quantify the absolute abundance of each unique TCRbeta CDR3 rearrangement, sequence reads were collapsed and filtered. For each sample, productive Simpson clonality was calculated as the square root of Simpson's diversity index across productive rearrangements. Imported from immuneACCESS, the table was reduced by TCRdb to in-frame sequences with V and J called. These copies leave out some clones; in studies compared against another copy, an unresolved V gene accounts for under half, and the cause of the remainder is not known. For V, J and clone size, that table is used; D and trimming come from the DNA. This sample lists under 130,000 clones; 81% were detected once. The biggest ten clones account for approximately 38% of the sample.

Whole blood was collected in K2EDTA tubes by collaborating institutions according to the institutions' own protocols. For TCRbeta analysis, collaborator samples were shipped as frozen whole blood, as isolated PBMCs, or as DNA extracted from either sample type. The origin of this receptor is an elderly man with acute or convalescent COVID-19. Source material: peripheral blood.

At the DNA level, the sequence is TGCGCCAGCGGACAGGGGGGCGATTCACCCCTCCACTTT. Its coded protein is CASGQGGDSPLHF. The V and J segments used are TRBV5-1 and TRBJ1-6; a stretch of 10 junction bases matches TRBD1. The germline V gene provides CDR1 SGHRS and CDR2 YFSETQ. Unmatched junction bases come to 3, with V trimmed by 7 bases and J by 8 bases. The CDR3 runs 13 residues from the cysteine to the phenylalanine. The DNA shown is the 39-base CDR3, in frame from base 1.